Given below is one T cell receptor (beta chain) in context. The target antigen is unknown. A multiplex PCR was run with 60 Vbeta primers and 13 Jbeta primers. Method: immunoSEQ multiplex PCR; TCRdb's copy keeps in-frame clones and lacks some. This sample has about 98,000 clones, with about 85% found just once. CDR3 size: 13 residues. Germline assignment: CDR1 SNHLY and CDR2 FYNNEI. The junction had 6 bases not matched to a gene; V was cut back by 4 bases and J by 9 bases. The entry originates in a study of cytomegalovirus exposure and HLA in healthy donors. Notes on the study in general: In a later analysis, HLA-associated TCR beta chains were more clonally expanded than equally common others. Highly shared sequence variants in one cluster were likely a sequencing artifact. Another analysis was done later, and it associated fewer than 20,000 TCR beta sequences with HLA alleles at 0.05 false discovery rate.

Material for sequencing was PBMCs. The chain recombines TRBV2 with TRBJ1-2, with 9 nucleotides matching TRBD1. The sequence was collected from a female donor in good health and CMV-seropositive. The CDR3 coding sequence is TGTGCCAGCAGTGTATCGGGACAGGGAAGCTACACCTTC. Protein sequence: CASSVSGQGSYTF.